The 10 T cell receptor beta chains below were found in one sample sequenced in a study of technical replicates of blood from several donors (dated by TCRdb to 2016 to 2017). The library was generated by the immunoSEQ multiplex PCR assay. TCRdb mirrors the immuneACCESS table, restricted to in-frame sequences. Some clones are absent from its copies; in checked studies, under half trace to an unresolved V gene, and the reason for the others is unknown. The sample profile shows under 85,000 clones; just under 97% of them were found once. Of the sample, 0.2% to 0.25% falls within the top ten clones. The specimen was T cells isolated from PBMCs. These receptors were obtained from a human donor in good health.

The chain joins TRBV27 to TRBJ2-7; D possibly corresponds to TRBD1 (6 bases). The V end lost 6 bases, the J end lost 3 bases, and 15 bases lay between the germline ends. The CDR3 consists of 14 residues. Germline V CDR1 and CDR2: MNHEY, SMNVEV (reference sequence). The CDR3 DNA reads as TGTGCCAGCAGCCATTCCGGGACAAACTACGAGCAGTACTTC. Protein: CASSHSGTNYEQYF.

This chain joins TRBV7-8 and TRBJ2-7, with TRBD2 as a possible D gene (5 bases). V was cut by 1 base and J by 2 bases, with 12 bases left in between. The germline V gene encodes CDR1 SGHVS and CDR2 FQNEAQ. This CDR3 spans 15 amino acids. The CDR3 DNA sequence: TGTGCCAGCAGCTTAGGGGCTAGCTCAACCTACGAGCAGTACTTC. Its protein product is CASSLGASSTYEQYF. The full variable domain, rest sourced from reference TRBV7-8 and TRBJ2-7, is GAGVSQSPRYKVAKRGQDVALRCDPISGHVSLFWYQQALGQGPEFLTYFQNEAQLDKSGLPSDRFFAERPEGSVSTLKIQRTQQEDSAVYLCASSLGASSTYEQYFGPGTRLTVT.

The chain joins TRBV7-9 to TRBJ1-2; D not resolved. V lost 4 bases and J 2 bases, leaving 11 bases between the germline ends. Germline lookup yields CDR1 SEHNR and CDR2 FQNEAQ (reference sequence). The length of the CDR3 is 14 residues. The CDR3 DNA follows: TGTGCCAGCAGCTACCTACAGATGAACTATGGCTACACCTTC. It yields the protein CASSYLQMNYGYTF.

This chain links TRBV7-9 with TRBJ2-1, with D tentatively TRBD1 (5 bases). Germline V gene sequence: CDR1 SEHNR, CDR2 FQNEAQ (reference sequence). The V end was cut by 3 bases, the J end by 5 bases, with 17 bases between. CDR3 size: 16 residues. CDR3 DNA sequence: TGTGCCAGCAGCTTGACAGACCCGTATGGACACAATGAGCAGTTCTTC. Amino acids: CASSLTDPYGHNEQFF.

The CDR3 here is CAWSGDISPLSPLHF. The CDR3, as DNA: TGTGCCTGGAGTGGGGACATCTCACCCCTGTCACCCCTCCACTTT. V is TRBV30 and J is TRBJ1-6, with TRBD1 as a possible D gene (6 bases). The length of the CDR3 is 15 residues. Germline V gene sequence: CDR1 GTSNPN, CDR2 SVGIG (reference sequence). V was cut by 1 base and J by 10 bases, with 17 bases left in between.

This clone was counted a single time. This chain joins TRBV4-1 and TRBJ1-3; D not certain. V was clipped by 2 bases and J by 4 bases, with 3 bases between them. The germline CDR1 and CDR2 sequences are MGHRA and YSYEKL. The CDR3 spans 12 residues. The CDR3 spells CASSQLGNTIYF. As DNA, the CDR3 is TGCGCCAGCAGCCAACTCGGAAACACCATATATTTT.

The chain combines TRBV7-9 with TRBJ2-3, with 9 bases that match TRBD1. The J segment lost 1 base and the V segment lost 2 bases, leaving 1 base of the junction unmatched. Germline V gene lookup returns CDR1 SEHNR and CDR2 FQNEAQ (reference sequence). CDR3 length: 15 residues. CDR3 sequence: CASSLWDRGTDTQYF. In DNA, the CDR3 is TGTGCCAGCAGCTTATGGGACAGGGGCACAGATACGCAGTATTTT.

This clone was recorded only once. In the same sample, other DNA sequences code for this CDR3. The chain couples TRBV27 to TRBJ2-7; no clear D gene. CDR3 length: 13 amino acids. V lost 3 bases, J lost 3 bases, and 9 bases lay in between. Looked up from germline, CDR1 is MNHEY and CDR2 is SMNVEV (reference sequence). CDR3 sequence: CASSLRQSYEQYF. CDR3 coding DNA: TGTGCCAGCAGTTTGAGGCAGAGCTACGAGCAGTACTTC.

The chain couples TRBV9 to TRBJ2-7; perhaps TRBD1 as D (6 bases). Germline CDR1 reads SGDLS; CDR2 reads YYNGEE. Between the trimmed V and J ends, which lost 0 bases and 2 bases, there was a span of 9 bases. The CDR3 consists of 14 residues. The CDR3 spells CASSVGAGAYEQYF. The CDR3 DNA reads as TGTGCCAGCAGCGTAGGTGCAGGGGCCTACGAGCAGTACTTC.

V and J are TRBV28 and TRBJ2-7; D gene uncertain. The CDR3 spans 12 residues. Germline CDR1 MDHEN, CDR2 SYDVKM. V gave up 2 bases and J gave up 4 bases, with 6 bases separating them. The CDR3 DNA sequence: TGTGCCAGCAGTTTAGCAGGATACGAGCAGTACTTC. This translates into CASSLAGYEQYF.